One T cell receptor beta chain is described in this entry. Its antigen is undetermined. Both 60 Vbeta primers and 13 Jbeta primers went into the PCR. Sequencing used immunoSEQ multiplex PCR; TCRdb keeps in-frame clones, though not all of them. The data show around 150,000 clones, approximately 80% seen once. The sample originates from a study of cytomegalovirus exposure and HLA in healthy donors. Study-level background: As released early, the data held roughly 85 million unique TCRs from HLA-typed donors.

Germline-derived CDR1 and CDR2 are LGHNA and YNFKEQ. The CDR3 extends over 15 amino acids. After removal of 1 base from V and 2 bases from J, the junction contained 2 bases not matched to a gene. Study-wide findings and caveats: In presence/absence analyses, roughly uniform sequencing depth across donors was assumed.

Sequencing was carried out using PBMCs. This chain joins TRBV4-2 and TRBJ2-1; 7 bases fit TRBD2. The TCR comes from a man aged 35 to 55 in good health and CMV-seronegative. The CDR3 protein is CASSQGAGAYNEQFF. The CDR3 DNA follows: TGTGCCAGCAGCCAAGGGGCGGGAGCCTACAATGAGCAGTTCTTC.